The source of this T cell receptor (beta chain) is a study of blood T cell repertoires in COVID-19. On the study more broadly: The samples span acute and convalescent COVID-19 from the United States, Italy and Spain. Sample material is recorded as cDNA or gDNA derived from T cells, B-cell-depleted T cells, or PBMCs.

V dropped 3 bases and J dropped 7; count of bases not matched to a gene: 0. This CDR3 region has 14 residues. Germline V gene sequence: CDR1 KGHSH, CDR2 LQKENI. Points on this clone: Other DNA sequences of this sample code for an identical CDR3.

In the source study's methods: Counts of nucleated cells, estimated from reference gene primer amplification, were obtained. Only in-frame clones appear in the TCRdb table, and some are missing; sequencing was by immunoSEQ multiplex PCR. The V and J calls and clone size are taken from that table; D and trimming were inferred from the DNA. The sample shows about 210,000 clones, about 88% of them seen only once. The receptor was isolated from a man aged 35-49 years with acute or convalescent COVID-19. The sample consisted of peripheral blood. The chain links TRBV18 to TRBJ1-6, with 10 bases matching TRBD1. This CDR3 is CASSPGQGNSPLHF. CDR3 in DNA: TGTGCCAGCTCACCGGGACAGGGGAATTCACCCCTCCACTTT.